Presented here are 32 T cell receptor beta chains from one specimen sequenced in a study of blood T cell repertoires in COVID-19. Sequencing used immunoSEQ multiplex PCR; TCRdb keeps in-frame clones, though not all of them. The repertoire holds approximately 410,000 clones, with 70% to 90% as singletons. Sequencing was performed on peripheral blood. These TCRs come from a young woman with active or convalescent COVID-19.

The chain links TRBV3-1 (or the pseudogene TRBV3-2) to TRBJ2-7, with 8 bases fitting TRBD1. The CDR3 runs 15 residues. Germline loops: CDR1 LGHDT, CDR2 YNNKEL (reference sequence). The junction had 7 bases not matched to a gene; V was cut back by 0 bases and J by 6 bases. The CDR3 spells CASSQDRTGTSEQYF. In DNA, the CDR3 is TGTGCCAGCAGCCAAGATAGGACAGGGACAAGCGAGCAGTACTTC.

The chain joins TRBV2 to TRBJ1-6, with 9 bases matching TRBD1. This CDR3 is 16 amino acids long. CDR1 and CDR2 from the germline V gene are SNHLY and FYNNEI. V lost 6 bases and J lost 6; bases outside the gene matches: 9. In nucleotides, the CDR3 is TGTGCCAGCAGACGGGACAGGGTAACTCCTAATTCACCCCTCCACTTT. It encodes CASRRDRVTPNSPLHF.

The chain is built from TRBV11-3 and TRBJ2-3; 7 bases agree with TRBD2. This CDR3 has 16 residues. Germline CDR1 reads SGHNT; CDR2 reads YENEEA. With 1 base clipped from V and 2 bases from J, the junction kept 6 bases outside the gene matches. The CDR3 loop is CASSLGAGEVTDTQYF. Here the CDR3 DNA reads TGTGCCAGCAGCTTAGGCGCGGGAGAGGTCACAGATACGCAGTATTTT.

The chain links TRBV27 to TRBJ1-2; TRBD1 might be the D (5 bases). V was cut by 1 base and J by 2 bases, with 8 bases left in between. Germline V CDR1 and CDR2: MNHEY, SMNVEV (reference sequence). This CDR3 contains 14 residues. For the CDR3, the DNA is TGTGCCAGCAGTTTATGGGCAGGGAACTATGGCTACACCTTC. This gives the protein CASSLWAGNYGYTF.

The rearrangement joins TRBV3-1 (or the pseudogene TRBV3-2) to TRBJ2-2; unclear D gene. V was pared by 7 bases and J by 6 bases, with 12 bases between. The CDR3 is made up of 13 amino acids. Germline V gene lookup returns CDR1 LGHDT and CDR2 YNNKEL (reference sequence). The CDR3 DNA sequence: TGTGCCAGCACCGATGCAGTGTCCGGGGAGCTGTTTTTT. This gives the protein CASTDAVSGELFF.

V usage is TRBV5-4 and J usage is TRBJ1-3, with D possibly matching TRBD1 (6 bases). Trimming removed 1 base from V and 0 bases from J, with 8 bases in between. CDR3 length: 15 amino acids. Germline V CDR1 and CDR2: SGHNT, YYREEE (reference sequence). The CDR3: CASSLTGSSGNTIYF. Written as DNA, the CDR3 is TGTGCCAGCAGCTTGACAGGGTCCTCTGGAAACACCATATATTTT.

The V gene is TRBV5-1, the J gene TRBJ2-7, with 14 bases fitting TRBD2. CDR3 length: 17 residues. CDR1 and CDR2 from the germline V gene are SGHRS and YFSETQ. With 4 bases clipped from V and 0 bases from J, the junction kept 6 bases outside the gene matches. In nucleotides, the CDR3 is TGCGCCAGCAGCCTGGGGACTAGCGGGAGTATCTCCTACGAGCAGTACTTC. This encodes CASSLGTSGSISYEQYF.

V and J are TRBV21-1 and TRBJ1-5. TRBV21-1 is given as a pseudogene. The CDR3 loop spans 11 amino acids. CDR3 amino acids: CASSKRQPQHF. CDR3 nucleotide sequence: TGTGCCAGCAGCAAGCGTCAGCCCCAGCATTTT.

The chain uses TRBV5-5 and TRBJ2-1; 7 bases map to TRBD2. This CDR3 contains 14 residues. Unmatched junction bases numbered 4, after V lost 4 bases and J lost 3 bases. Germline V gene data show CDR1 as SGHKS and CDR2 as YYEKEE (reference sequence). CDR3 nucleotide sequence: TGTGCCAGCAGCCGACCTAGCGGCTACAATGAGCAGTTCTTC. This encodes CASSRPSGYNEQFF.

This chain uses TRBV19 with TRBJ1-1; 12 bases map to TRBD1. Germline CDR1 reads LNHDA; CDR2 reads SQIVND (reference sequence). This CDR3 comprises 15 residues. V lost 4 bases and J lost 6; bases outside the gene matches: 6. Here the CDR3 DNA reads TGTGCCAGTAGTAAGGGACAGGGGGCGTGGGCTGAAGCTTTCTTT. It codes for CASSKGQGAWAEAFF.

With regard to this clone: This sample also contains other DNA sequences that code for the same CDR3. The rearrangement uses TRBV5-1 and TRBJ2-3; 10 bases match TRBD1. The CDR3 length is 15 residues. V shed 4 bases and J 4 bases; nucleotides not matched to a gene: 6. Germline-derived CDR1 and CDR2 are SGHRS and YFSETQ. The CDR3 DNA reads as TGCGCCAGCAGCGTAGGACAGGGGGGAGCAGATACGCAGTATTTT. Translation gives CASSVGQGGADTQYF.

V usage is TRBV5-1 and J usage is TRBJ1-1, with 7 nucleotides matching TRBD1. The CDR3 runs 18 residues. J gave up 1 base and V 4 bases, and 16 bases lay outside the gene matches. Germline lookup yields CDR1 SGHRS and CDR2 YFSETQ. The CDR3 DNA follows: TGCGCCAGCAGCCCACCAGCGACAGGGCGAGGAGGGAACACTGAAGCTTTCTTT. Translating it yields CASSPPATGRGGNTEAFF.

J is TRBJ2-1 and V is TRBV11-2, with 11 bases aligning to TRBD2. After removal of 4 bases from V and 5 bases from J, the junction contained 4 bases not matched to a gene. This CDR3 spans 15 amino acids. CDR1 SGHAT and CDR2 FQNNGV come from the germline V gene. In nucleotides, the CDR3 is TGTGCCAGCAGCTCTAGCGGGGGGCGACACAATGAGCAGTTCTTC. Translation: CASSSSGGRHNEQFF.

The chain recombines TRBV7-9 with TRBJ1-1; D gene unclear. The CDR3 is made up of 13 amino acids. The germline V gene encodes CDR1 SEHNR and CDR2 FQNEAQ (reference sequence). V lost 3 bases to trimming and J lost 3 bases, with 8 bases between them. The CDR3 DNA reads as TGTGCCAGCAGCTTGGCGGAGGACACTGAAGCTTTCTTT. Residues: CASSLAEDTEAFF. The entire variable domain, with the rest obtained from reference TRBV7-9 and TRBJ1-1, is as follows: DTGVSQNPRHKITKRGQNVTFRCDPISEHNRLYWYRQTLGQGPEFLTYFQNEAQLEKSRLLSDRFSAERPKGSFSTLEIQRTEQGDSAMYLCASSLAEDTEAFFGQGTRLTVV.

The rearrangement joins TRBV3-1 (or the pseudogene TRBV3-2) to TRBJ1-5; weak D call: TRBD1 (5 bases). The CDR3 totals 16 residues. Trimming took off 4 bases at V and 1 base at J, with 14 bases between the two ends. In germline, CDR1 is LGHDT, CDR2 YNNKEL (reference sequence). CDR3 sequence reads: CASSPSGGDSNQPQHF. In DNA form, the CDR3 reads TGTGCCAGCAGCCCCTCGGGGGGGGACAGCAATCAGCCCCAGCATTTT.

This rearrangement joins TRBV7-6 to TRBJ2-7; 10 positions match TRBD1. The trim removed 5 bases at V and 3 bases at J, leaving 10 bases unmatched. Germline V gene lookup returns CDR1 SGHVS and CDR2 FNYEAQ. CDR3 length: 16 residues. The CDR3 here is CASSPPPDRGGYEQYF. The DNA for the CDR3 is TGTGCCAGCAGCCCCCCCCCGGACAGGGGGGGCTACGAGCAGTACTTC.

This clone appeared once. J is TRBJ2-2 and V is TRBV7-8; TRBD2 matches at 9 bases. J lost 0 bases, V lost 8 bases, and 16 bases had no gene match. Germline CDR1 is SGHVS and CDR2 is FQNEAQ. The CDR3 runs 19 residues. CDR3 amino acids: CASSSVAGGPGSNTGELFF. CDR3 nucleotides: TGTGCCAGCTCCTCCGTCGCGGGGGGGCCGGGCTCGAACACCGGGGAGCTGTTTTTT.

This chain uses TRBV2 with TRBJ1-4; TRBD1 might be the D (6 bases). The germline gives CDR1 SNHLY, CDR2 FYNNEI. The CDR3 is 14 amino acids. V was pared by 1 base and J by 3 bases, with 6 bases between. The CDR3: CASSEEGANEKLFF. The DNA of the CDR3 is TGTGCCAGCAGTGAAGAGGGGGCTAATGAAAAACTGTTTTTT.

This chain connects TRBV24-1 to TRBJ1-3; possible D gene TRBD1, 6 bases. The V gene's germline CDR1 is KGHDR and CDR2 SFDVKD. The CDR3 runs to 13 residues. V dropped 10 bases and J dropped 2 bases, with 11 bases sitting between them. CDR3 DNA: TGTGCCACTAACAGGGTCGCTGGAAACACCATATATTTT. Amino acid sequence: CATNRVAGNTIYF.

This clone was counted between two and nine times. The CDR3 region is CASSIDRTEESQDQPQHF. For the CDR3, the DNA is TGTGCCAGTAGTATAGATCGGACAGAGGAATCGCAGGATCAGCCCCAGCATTTT. This chain connects TRBV19 to TRBJ1-5, with a weak D call TRBD1 (6 bases). V lost 0 bases, J lost 5 bases, and 20 bases lay in between. CDR3 length equals 18 residues. Germline CDR1 and CDR2: LNHDA and SQIVND (reference sequence).

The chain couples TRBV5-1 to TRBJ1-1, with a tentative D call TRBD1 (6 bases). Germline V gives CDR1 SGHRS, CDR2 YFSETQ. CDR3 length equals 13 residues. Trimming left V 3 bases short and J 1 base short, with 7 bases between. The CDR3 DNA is TGCGCCAGCAGCTGGACAGAGAACACTGAAGCTTTCTTT. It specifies CASSWTENTEAFF.

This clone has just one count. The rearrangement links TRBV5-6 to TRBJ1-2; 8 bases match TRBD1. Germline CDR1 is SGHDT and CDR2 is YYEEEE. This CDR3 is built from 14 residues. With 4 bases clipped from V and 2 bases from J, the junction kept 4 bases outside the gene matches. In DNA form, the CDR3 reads TGTGCCAGCAGCGATGGACAGGGCAACTATGGCTACACCTTC. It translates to CASSDGQGNYGYTF. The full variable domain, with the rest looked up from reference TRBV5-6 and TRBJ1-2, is DAGVTQSPTHLIKTRGQQVTLRCSPKSGHDTVSWYQQALGQGPQFIFQYYEEEERQRGNFPDRFSGHQFPNYSSELNVNALLLGDSALYLCASSDGQGNYGYTFGSGTRLTVV.

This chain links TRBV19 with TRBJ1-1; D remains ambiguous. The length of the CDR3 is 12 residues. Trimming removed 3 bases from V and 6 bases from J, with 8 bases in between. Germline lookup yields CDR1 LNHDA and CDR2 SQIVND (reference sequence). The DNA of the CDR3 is TGTGCCAGTAGTATCTTTCGGGCTGAAGCTTTCTTT. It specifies CASSIFRAEAFF.

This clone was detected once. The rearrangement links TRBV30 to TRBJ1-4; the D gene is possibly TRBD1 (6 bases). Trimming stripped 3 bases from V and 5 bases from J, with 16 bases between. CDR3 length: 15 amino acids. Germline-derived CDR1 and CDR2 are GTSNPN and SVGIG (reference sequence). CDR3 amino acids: CAWSKIQGSNEKLFF. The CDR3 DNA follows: TGTGCCTGGAGCAAAATACAGGGATCGAATGAAAAACTGTTTTTT.

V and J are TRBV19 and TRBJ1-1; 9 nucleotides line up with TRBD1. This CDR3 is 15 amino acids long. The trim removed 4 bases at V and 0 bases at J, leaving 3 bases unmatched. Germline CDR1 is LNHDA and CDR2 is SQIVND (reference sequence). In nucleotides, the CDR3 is TGTGCCAGTAGTAGAGGGACAGGGATGAACACTGAAGCTTTCTTT. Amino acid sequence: CASSRGTGMNTEAFF. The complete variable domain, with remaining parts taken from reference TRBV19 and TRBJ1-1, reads DGGITQSPKYLFRKEGQNVTLSCEQNLNHDAMYWYRQDPGQGLRLIYYSQIVNDFQKGDIAEGYSVSREKKESFPLTVTSAQKNPTAFYLCASSRGTGMNTEAFFGQGTRLTVV.

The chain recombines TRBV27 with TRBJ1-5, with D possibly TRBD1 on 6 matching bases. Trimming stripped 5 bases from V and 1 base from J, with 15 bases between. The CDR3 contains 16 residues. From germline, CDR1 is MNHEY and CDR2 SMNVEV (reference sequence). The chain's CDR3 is CASSTNRVMSNQPQHF. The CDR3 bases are TGTGCCAGCAGTACCAACAGGGTGATGAGCAATCAGCCCCAGCATTTT.

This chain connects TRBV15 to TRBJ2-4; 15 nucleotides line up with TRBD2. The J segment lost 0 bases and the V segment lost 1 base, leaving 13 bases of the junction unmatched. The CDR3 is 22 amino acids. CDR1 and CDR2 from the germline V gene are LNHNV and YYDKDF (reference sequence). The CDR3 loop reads CATSRVPGPGLAGGIAKNIQYF. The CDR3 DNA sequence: TGTGCCACCAGCAGAGTGCCGGGTCCGGGACTAGCGGGGGGAATAGCCAAAAACATTCAGTACTTC.

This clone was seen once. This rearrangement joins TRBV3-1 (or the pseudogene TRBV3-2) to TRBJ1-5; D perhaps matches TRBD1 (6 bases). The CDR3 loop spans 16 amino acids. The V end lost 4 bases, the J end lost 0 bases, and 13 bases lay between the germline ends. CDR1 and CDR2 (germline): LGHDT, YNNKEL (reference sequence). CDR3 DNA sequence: TGTGCCAGCAGCCCCAGGGGTGGGTTTAGCAATCAGCCCCAGCATTTT. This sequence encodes CASSPRGGFSNQPQHF.

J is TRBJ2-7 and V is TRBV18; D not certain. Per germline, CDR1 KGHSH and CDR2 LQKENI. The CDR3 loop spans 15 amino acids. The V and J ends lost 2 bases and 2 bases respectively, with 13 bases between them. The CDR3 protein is CASSPTIGMAYEQYF. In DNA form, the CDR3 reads TGTGCCAGCTCACCAACGATTGGCATGGCCTACGAGCAGTACTTC.

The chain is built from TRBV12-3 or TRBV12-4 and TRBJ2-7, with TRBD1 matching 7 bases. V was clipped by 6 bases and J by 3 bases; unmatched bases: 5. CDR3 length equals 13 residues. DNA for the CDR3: TGTGCCAGCAGAGTCCGACAGGGCTACGAGCAGTACTTC. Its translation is CASRVRQGYEQYF.

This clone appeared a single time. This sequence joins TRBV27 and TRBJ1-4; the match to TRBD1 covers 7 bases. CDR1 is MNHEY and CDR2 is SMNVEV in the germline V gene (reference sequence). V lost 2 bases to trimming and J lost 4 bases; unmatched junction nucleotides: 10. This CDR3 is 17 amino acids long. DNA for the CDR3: TGTGCCAGCAGTTTACTCAAAGCAGGGGGAGGTAATGAAAAACTGTTTTTT. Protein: CASSLLKAGGGNEKLFF.

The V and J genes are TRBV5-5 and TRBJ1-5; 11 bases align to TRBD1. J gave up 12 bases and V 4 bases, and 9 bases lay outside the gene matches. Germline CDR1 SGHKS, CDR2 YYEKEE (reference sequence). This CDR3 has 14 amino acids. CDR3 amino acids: CASSLGQGDGLQHF. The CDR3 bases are TGTGCCAGCAGCCTGGGACAGGGGGATGGTCTCCAGCATTTT.